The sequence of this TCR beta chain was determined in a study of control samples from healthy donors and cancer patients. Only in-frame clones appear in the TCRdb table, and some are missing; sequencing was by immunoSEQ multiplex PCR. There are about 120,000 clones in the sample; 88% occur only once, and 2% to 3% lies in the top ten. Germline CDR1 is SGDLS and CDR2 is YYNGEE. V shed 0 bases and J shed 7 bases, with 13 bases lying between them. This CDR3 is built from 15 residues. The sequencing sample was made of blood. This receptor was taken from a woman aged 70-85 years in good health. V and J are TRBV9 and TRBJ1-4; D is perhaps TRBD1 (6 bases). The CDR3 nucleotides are TGTGCCAGCAGCGTAGTAGTAGGGGGTAGTGAAAAACTGTTTTTT. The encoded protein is CASSVVVGGSEKLFF.